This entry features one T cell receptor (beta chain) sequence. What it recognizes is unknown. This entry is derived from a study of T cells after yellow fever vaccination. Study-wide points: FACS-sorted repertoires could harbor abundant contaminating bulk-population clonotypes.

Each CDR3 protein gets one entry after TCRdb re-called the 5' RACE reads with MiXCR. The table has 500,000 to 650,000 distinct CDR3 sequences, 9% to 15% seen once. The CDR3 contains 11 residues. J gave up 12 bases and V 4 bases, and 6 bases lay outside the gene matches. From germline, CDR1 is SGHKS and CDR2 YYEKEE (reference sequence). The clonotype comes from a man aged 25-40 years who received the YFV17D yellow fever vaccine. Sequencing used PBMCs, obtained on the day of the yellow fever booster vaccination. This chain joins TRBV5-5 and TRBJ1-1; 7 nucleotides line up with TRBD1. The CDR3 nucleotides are TGTGCCAGCAGCGTCGACAGGGAGACTTTCTTT. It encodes CASSVDRETFF.